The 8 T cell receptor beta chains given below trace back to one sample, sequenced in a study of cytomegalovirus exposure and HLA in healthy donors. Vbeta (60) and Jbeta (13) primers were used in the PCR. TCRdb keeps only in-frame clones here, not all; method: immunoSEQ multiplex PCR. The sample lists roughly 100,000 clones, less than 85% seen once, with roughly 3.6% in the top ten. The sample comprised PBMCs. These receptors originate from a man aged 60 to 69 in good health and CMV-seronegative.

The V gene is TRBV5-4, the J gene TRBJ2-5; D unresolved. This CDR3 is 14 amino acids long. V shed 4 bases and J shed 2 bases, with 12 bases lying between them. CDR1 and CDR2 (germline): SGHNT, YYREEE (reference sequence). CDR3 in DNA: TGTGCCAGCAGCCCCCCAGGATTACAAGAGACCCAGTACTTC. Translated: CASSPPGLQETQYF. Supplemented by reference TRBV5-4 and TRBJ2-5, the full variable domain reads ETGVTQSPTHLIKTRGQQVTLRCSSQSGHNTVSWYQQALGQGPQFIFQYYREEENGRGNFPPRFSGLQFPNYSSELNVNALELDDSALYLCASSPPGLQETQYFGPGTRLLVL.

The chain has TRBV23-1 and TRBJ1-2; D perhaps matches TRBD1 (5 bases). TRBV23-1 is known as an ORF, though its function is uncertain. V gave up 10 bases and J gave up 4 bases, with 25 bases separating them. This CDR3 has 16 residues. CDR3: CATREGRGTIFYGYTF. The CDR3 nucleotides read TGCGCCACCAGGGAGGGCCGAGGTACAATATTCTATGGCTACACCTTC.

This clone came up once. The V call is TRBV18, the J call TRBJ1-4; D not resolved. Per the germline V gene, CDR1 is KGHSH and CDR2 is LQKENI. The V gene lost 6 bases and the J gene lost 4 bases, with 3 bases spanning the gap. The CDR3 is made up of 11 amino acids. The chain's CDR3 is CASSNNEKLFF. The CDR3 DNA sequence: TGTGCCAGCTCTAATAATGAAAAACTGTTTTTT.

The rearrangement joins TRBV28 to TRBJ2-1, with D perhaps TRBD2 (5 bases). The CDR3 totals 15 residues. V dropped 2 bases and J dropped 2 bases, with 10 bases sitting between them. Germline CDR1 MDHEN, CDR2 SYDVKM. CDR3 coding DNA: TGTGCCAGCAGTTTAGGAGGAACGGCCTACAATGAGCAGTTCTTC. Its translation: CASSLGGTAYNEQFF.

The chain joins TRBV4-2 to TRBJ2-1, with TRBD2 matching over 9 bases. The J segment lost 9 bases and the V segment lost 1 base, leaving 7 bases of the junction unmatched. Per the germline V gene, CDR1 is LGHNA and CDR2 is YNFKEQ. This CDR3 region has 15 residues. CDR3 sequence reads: CASSQAGGGAVEQFF. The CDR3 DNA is TGTGCCAGCAGCCAAGCCGGCGGGGGGGCGGTTGAGCAGTTCTTC.

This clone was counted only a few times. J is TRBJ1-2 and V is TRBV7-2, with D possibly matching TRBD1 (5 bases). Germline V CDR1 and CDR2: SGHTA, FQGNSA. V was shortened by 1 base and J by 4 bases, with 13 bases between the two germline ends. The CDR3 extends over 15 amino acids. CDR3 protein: CASSLGAGRVYGYTF. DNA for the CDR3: TGTGCCAGCAGCTTAGGGGCAGGCAGGGTCTATGGCTACACCTTC. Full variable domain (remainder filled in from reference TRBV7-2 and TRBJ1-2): GAGVSQSPSNKVTEKGKDVELRCDPISGHTALYWYRQSLGQGLEFLIYFQGNSAPDKSGLPSDRFSAERTGGSVSTLTIQRTQQEDSAVYLCASSLGAGRVYGYTFGSGTRLTVV.

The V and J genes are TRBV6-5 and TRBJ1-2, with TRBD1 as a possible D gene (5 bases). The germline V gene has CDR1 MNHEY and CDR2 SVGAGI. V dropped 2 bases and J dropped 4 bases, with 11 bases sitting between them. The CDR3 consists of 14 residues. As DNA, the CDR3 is TGTGCCAGCAGTTACAGGGGTACAGGCTATGGCTACACCTTC. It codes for CASSYRGTGYGYTF.

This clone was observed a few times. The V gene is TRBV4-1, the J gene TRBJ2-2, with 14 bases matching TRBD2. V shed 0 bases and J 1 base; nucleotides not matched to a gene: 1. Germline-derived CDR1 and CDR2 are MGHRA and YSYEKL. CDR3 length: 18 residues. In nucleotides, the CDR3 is TGCGCCAGCAGCCAAGACGGACTAGCGGGGGGGAACACCGGGGAGCTGTTTTTT. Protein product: CASSQDGLAGGNTGELFF.